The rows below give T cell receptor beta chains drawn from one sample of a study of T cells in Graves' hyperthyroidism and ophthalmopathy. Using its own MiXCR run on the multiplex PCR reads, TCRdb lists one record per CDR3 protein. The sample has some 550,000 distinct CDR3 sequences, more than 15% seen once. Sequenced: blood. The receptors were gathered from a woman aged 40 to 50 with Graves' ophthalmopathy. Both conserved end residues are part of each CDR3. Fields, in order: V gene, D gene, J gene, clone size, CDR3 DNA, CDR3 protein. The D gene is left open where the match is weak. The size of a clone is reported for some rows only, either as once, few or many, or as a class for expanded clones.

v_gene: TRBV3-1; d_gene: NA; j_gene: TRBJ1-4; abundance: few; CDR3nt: TGTGCCAGCAGCCCCCGGGACGGACAAAATGAAAAACTGTTTTTT; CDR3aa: CASSPRDGQNEKLFF
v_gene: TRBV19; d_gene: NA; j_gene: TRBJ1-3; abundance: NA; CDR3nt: TGTGCCAGTACTGGCAGGACCCTTTCTGGAAACACCATATATTTT; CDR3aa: CASTGRTLSGNTIYF
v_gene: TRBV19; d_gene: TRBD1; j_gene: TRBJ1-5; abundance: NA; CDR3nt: TGTGCCAGTAGTACTATAAGGACAGGGAGAAATCAGCCCCAGCATTTT; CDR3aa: CASSTIRTGRNQPQHF
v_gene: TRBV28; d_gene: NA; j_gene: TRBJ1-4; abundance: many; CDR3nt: TGTGCCAGCAGTTCGGTCCTAGAAAAACTGTTTTTT; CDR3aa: CASSSVLEKLFF
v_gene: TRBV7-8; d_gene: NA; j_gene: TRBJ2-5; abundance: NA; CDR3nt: TGTGCCAGCAGCTTATTTCTAGAAGGTCAAGAGACCCAGTACTTC; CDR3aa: CASSLFLEGQETQYF
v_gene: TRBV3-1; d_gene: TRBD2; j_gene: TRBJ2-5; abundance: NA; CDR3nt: TGTGCCAGCAGCCCCAGACGGACTAGCGGGAGGGAGGAGACCCAGTACTTC; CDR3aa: CASSPRRTSGREETQYF
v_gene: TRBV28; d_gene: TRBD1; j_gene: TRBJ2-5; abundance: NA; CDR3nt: TGTGCCAGCAGTCTTAGGCAGGGGGCACGAGAGACCCAGTACTTC; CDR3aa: CASSLRQGARETQYF
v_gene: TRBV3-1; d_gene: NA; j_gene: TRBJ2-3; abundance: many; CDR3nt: TGTGCCAGCAGCCAACTAGTTGCAGATACGCAGTATTTT; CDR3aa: CASSQLVADTQYF
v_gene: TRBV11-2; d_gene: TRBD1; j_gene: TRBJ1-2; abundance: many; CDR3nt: TGTGCCAGCAGCTCACCTACCGCCGGGACAGGCTCTAACTATGGCTACACCTTC; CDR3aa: CASSSPTAGTGSNYGYTF
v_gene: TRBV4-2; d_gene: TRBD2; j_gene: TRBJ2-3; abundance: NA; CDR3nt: TGTGCCAGCAGCCAAGACTGGGCTAGCGGGGGGCAGGGAGATACGCAGTATTTT; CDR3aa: CASSQDWASGGQGDTQYF
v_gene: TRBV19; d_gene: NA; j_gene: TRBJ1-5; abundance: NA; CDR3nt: TGTGCCAGTAGTATCTTGGGGCCGAACCAGCCCCAGCATTTT; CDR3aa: CASSILGPNQPQHF
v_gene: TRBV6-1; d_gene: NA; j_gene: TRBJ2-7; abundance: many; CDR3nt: TGTGCCAGCAGTGGGGTCAGGAACTACGAGCAGTACTTC; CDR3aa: CASSGVRNYEQYF
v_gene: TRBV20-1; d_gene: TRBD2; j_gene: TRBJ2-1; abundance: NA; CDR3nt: TGCAGTGCTTTGCCGGGACTAGCGGGAGATGTTAATGAGCAGTTCTTC; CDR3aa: CSALPGLAGDVNEQFF
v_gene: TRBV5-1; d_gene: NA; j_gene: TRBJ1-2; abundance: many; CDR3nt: TGCGCCAGCAGCTTGCCTGGGGGATCTAACTATGGCTACACCTTC; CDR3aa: CASSLPGGSNYGYTF
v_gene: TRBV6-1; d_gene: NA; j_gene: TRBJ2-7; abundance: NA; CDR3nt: TGTGCCAGCAGTGATAGGCAGGGGTTCTCCTACGAGCAGTACTTC; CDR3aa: CASSDRQGFSYEQYF
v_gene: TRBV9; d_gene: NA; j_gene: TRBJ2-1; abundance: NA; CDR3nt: TGTGCCAGCAGCGTAGGCGCGACTGAGCAGTTCTTC; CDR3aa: CASSVGATEQFF
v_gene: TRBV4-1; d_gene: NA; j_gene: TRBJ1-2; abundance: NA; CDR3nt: TGCGCCAGCAGCCAAGGACTGGGGCTGAGTGGCTACACCTTC; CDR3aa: CASSQGLGLSGYTF
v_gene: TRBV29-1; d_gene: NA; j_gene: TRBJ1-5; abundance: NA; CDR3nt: TGCAGCGTTGGTGGCAATCAGCCCCAGCATTTT; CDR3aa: CSVGGNQPQHF
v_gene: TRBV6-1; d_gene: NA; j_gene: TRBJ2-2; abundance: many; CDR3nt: TGTGCCAGCAGTGATCGAACAGGGGAGGCCGGGGAGCTGTTTTTT; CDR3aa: CASSDRTGEAGELFF
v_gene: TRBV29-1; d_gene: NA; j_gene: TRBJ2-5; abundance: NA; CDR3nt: TGCAGCGTTGAAGATCCCACCTCGAGAGAGACCCAGTACTTC; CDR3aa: CSVEDPTSRETQYF
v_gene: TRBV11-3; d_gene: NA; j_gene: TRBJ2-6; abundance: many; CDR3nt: TGTGCCAGCAGCTACAACCCCTTTGGGGCCAACGTCCTGACTTTC; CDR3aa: CASSYNPFGANVLTF
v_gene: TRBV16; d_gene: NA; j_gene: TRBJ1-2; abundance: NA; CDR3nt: TGTGCCAGCAGCCAATCGTCAAGGATTGTTGGCTACACCTTC; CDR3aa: CASSQSSRIVGYTF
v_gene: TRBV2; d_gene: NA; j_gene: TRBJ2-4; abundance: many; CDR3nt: TGTGCCAGCATGGGAGAAGCCAAAAACATTCAGTACTTC; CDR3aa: CASMGEAKNIQYF
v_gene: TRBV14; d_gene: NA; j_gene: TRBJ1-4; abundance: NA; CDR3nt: TGTGCCAGCTCTTCCGACCAGAGTCTAAATGAAAAACTGTTTTTT; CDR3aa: CASSSDQSLNEKLFF
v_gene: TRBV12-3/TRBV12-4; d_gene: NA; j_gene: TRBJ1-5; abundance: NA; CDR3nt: TGTGCCAGCAGTTTCGTAGAGGGACGACTGACTTATCAGCCCCAGCATTTT; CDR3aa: CASSFVEGRLTYQPQHF
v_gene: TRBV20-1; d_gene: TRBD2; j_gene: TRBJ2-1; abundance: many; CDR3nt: TGCAGTGCCTATCCGGGACTAGCGGGAGGTGAGCAGTTCTTC; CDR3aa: CSAYPGLAGGEQFF
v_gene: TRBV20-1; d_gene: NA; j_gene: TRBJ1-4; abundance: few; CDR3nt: TGCAGTGCTAGCGCCCTAATGGGAGTAACTAATGAAAAACTGTTTTTT; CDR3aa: CSASALMGVTNEKLFF
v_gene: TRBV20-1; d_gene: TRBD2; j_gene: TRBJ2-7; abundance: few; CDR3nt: TGCAGTGCTAGCACTAGCGGGAGGGCCTCACGGTCCTACGAGCAGTACTTC; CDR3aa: CSASTSGRASRSYEQYF
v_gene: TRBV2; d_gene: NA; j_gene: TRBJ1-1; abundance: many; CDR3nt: TGTGCCAGCAGTCGACAGTTCATGAACACTGAAGCTTTCTTT; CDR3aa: CASSRQFMNTEAFF
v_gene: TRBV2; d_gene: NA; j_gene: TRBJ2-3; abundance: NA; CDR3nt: TGTGCCAGCTGGCGGAGCGGCACAGATACGCAGTATTTT; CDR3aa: CASWRSGTDTQYF